The rows below give T cell receptor beta chains drawn from one sample of a study of T cell repertoires in cytomegalovirus infection. TCRdb processed the reads anew with MiXCR; each CDR3 protein has one entry. The data contain approximately 73,000 distinct CDR3 sequences, around 42% of them singletons. Their antigens are not known. The specimen comprised CD8+ T cells from cultured PBMCs, sampled from culture after CMV antigen stimulation. These receptors were obtained from a human donor in good health (CMV status not recorded). Some clones in this sample may be carry-over from other donors' samples. Each CDR3 is given with its conserved first and last residue. Fields, in order: V gene, clone size, J gene, D gene, CDR3 DNA, CDR3 protein. The D gene is left open where the match is weak. Part of the rows lack a size; the others show once, few, many or a class for expanded clones.

TRBV20-1	-	TRBJ2-7	-	TGCAGTGCTAGCCTCCCATATGAGTACGAGCAGTACTTC	CSASLPYEYEQYF
TRBV5-6	-	TRBJ2-7	-	TGTGCCAGCAGCTTGGACGGGACACCGTCGGAGGAGCAGTACTTC	CASSLDGTPSEEQYF
TRBV4-3	-	TRBJ1-5	-	TGCGCCAGCAGTCGGAGGTGGGATAGCAATCAGCCCCAGCATTTT	CASSRRWDSNQPQHF
TRBV9	-	TRBJ2-7	TRBD1	TGTGCCAGCAGCCCGCGGGCGGGGGACAGGGACCCCTACGAGCAGTACTTC	CASSPRAGDRDPYEQYF
TRBV7-9	few	TRBJ1-1	-	TGTGCCAGCAGCTCCCCGGCTGTACATCTGGACAGAGTGAACACTGAAGCTTTCTTT	CASSSPAVHLDRVNTEAFF
TRBV12-3/TRBV12-4	-	TRBJ1-2	-	TGTGTCACGACAGACTCGGACTATGGCTACACCTTC	CVTTDSDYGYTF
TRBV12-3/TRBV12-4	-	TRBJ2-7	-	TGTGCCAGCACCCCAGGGAGCTACGAGCAGTACTTC	CASTPGSYEQYF
TRBV19	-	TRBJ1-2	-	TGTGCCATTCGCTCCCGGGACGACTATGGCTACACCTTC	CAIRSRDDYGYTF
TRBV7-6	-	TRBJ2-2	-	TGTGCCAGCAGCTTATTCGTGTCGAACACCGGGGAGCTGTTTTTT	CASSLFVSNTGELFF
TRBV6-1	-	TRBJ1-6	-	TGTGCCAGCAGTGATCCGGGACCCCAGAATTCACCCCTCCACTTT	CASSDPGPQNSPLHF
TRBV7-2	-	TRBJ1-1	-	TGTGCCAGCAGCACCGAACCCGTCAGTTACACTGAAGCTTTCTTT	CASSTEPVSYTEAFF
TRBV7-4	few	TRBJ2-5	TRBD1	TGTGCCAGCAGCCCGCGGACAGGGGAAGAGGAGACCCAGTACTTC	CASSPRTGEEETQYF
TRBV28	-	TRBJ2-7	-	TGTGCCAGCAAGTGGGCAGGGGCCTACGAGCAGTACTTC	CASKWAGAYEQYF
TRBV7-9	-	TRBJ1-6	-	TGTGCCAGCAGCCCCCCCCCTCGGGCCCGCATCCACAGTTCACCCCTCCACTTT	CASSPPPRARIHSSPLHF
TRBV5-8	few	TRBJ2-3	TRBD2	TGTGCCAGCAGCTTGGAAGGGAGGGTCGGCACAGATACGCAGTATTTT	CASSLEGRVGTDTQYF
TRBV13	-	TRBJ2-6	-	TGTGCCAGCAGCGCGGGTTACGTTTCGAGTGGGGCCAACGTCCTGACTTTC	CASSAGYVSSGANVLTF
TRBV7-2	-	TRBJ2-7	-	TGTGCCAGCAGCTTAGGGGTAACAGGTTGGGCCGAGCAGTACTTC	CASSLGVTGWAEQYF
TRBV27	-	TRBJ1-2	-	TGTGCCAGCAGTTTTTGGGCAGGGACCCCGGGTGGCTACACCTTC	CASSFWAGTPGGYTF
TRBV2	few	TRBJ1-1	-	TGTGCCAGCACCGACGGGACGGAGAACACTGAAGCTTTCTTT	CASTDGTENTEAFF
TRBV11-2	few	TRBJ1-2	-	TGTGCCAGCAGCCCAGGGGTGGGGTATGGCTACACCTTC	CASSPGVGYGYTF
TRBV29-1	-	TRBJ2-1	TRBD2	TGCAGCGTTGCCGGCCTAGCGGGGGTACTCTGGCAGTTCTTC	CSVAGLAGVLWQFF
TRBV4-3	once	TRBJ2-6	TRBD1	TGCGCCAGCAGTTGGGGACAGGGTACTGGGGCCAACGTCCTGACTTTC	CASSWGQGTGANVLTF
TRBV20-1	-	TRBJ1-4	TRBD1	TGCAGTGCTCCCCAGGGGGGGGATAATGAAAAACTGTTTTTT	CSAPQGGDNEKLFF
TRBV29-1	-	TRBJ2-7	-	TGCAGCGCATTGGCGGGACCGATCTCCTACGAGCAGTACTTC	CSALAGPISYEQYF
TRBV25-1	-	TRBJ1-2	-	TGTGCCAGCAGTGACAGGACATCACAGGATGGCTACACCTTC	CASSDRTSQDGYTF
TRBV4-2	-	TRBJ1-4	-	TGTGCCAGCAGCCAAGGCACTATAACAACTAATGAAAAACTGTTTTTT	CASSQGTITTNEKLFF
TRBV10-3	-	TRBJ1-1	-	TGTGCCATCAGTGAGGTTGGCAGAGGCACTGAAGCTTTCTTT	CAISEVGRGTEAFF
TRBV20-1	-	TRBJ1-1	-	TGCAGCACCCCCCTTGCTAGGGAAAGAATGAACACTGAAGCTTTCTTT	CSTPLARERMNTEAFF
TRBV20-1	-	TRBJ2-5	-	TGCAGTGCTAGAGATTGGAGGGTGCAAGAGACCCAGTACTTC	CSARDWRVQETQYF
TRBV4-1	-	TRBJ2-1	TRBD2	TGCGCCAGCAGCCAAGATGGACTAGTGGGGGGTGATGAGCAGTTCTTC	CASSQDGLVGGDEQFF
TRBV6-2/TRBV6-3	-	TRBJ2-1	-	TGTGCCAGCAGTCCCCGGGGACCCCAAGGGCAGTTCTTC	CASSPRGPQGQFF
TRBV11-2	-	TRBJ2-7	-	TGTGCCAGCCAGGAAACGAGTAACTCCTACGAGCAGTACTTC	CASQETSNSYEQYF
TRBV7-6	-	TRBJ1-4	-	TGTGCCAGCCAGCGGAAGCCCTCAACTAATGAAAAACTGTTTTTT	CASQRKPSTNEKLFF
TRBV4-2	-	TRBJ2-5	TRBD2	TGTGCCAGCAGCCAGACGTTCGGGACTAGCGGGAAGAAGACCCAGTACTTC	CASSQTFGTSGKKTQYF
TRBV6-2/TRBV6-3	once	TRBJ1-1	-	TGTGCCAGCAGTCGACGGAAGCAAAACACTGAAGCTTTCTTT	CASSRRKQNTEAFF
TRBV28	many	TRBJ2-5	TRBD2	TGTGCCAGCACCTCACTGGGAGGGGAGACCCAGTACTTC	CASTSLGGETQYF
TRBV5-1	-	TRBJ1-1	-	TGCGCCAGCAGCTTGAGGGGACTGAGAAACACTGAAGCTTTCTTT	CASSLRGLRNTEAFF
TRBV24-1	-	TRBJ1-1	-	TGTGCCACCAGTGATTCCGGCAGAGGGGAAGCTTTCTTT	CATSDSGRGEAFF
TRBV6-2/TRBV6-3	-	TRBJ1-5	-	TGTGCCAGCAGTTACTCCACCGCGTACAGGGTCGATGATCAGCCCCAGCATTTT	CASSYSTAYRVDDQPQHF
TRBV7-6	-	TRBJ1-2	-	TGTGCCAGCAGCCCGGGCCCGGCGAGGGGCTACACCTTC	CASSPGPARGYTF
TRBV27	-	TRBJ2-2	-	TGTGCCAGCAGTTTTGGGGCCAGCCGGGAGCTGTTTTTT	CASSFGASRELFF
TRBV6-5	-	TRBJ2-7	TRBD2	TGTGCCAGCAGCGGACTAGCGGGGGGCTCCTACGAGCAGTACTTC	CASSGLAGGSYEQYF
TRBV5-6	few	TRBJ2-6	TRBD2	TGTGCCAGCAGCGTTGGGACTAGCGGAATCTCTGGGGCCAACGTCCTGACTTTC	CASSVGTSGISGANVLTF
TRBV6-6	-	TRBJ2-6	TRBD1	TGTGCCAGCAGGGGGACAGGCGACTCTGGGGCCAACGTCCTGACTTTC	CASRGTGDSGANVLTF
TRBV29-1	once	TRBJ2-7	TRBD2	TGCAGCGCCTGGGGGGGGGGTCCCGAGCAGTACTTC	CSAWGGGPEQYF